This T cell receptor delta chain was sequenced during a study of γδ T cells in repeated Plasmodium falciparum infection. Study-wide context: Age- and gender-matched Australian children served as comparison for malaria-exposed Malian children. Over about 610 days, donors received four mosquito-bite P. falciparum NF54 infections.

TCRdb re-identified clones in the multiplex PCR reads via CATT. The repertoire consists of 45,000 to 60,000 delta-chain clones, with roughly 2% occurring once and the leading ten covering roughly 24%. Flow sorting of PBMC yielded separate Vgamma9/Vdelta2+ and Vdelta2-negative gammadelta T cell populations for bulk repertoire analysis. A note on this clone: This is likely an artifact of a read error, given a far larger clone one base away. The same CDR3 can be traced to other DNA sequences in this sample.

The junction had 29 bases not matched to a gene; V was cut back by 4 bases and J by 7 bases. Germline values: CDR1 TSWWSYY, CDR2 QGS. The CDR3 contains 22 residues. The gene calls are TRDV1 and TRDJ1, with 11 bases fitting TRDD3. This receptor was identified in a pool of human donors (malaria-infected and uninfected, not separated). Sequences were obtained from gamma-delta T cells from blood. The CDR3 here is CALGATFLLAELGDTMAGKLIF. Here the CDR3 DNA reads TGTGCTCTTGGGGCGACCTTCCTACTCGCAGAATTGGGGGATACGATGGCCGGTAAACTCATCTTT.